The present entry profiles one T cell receptor (beta chain) with its context. As yet, its antigen is unknown. This sample is part of a study of PD-1 blockade in classical Hodgkin lymphoma. Study-level results: Repertoire difference causes, possibly disease activity or prior therapy, remain undefined. Exclusion was applied to patients who started nivolumab under 1 year after ASCT. CD4+ TCR diversity, unlike CD8+, rose significantly by C4D1.

Profiling relied on immunoSEQ multiplex PCR, and the TCRdb table lists in-frame clones only, not all of them. The sample carries roughly 100,000 clones, about 77% recorded once. Time point of the sample: cycle 4 day 1 (C4D1), after six to seven weeks of nivolumab. All patients experienced relapse after autologous stem cell transplantation, and brentuximab vedotin exposure was variable. Classification of best responses gave complete response, partial response or progressive disease. The V gene end was trimmed by 6 bases and the J gene end by 4 bases; junction bases not matched to a gene: 8. CDR1 is ENHRY, CDR2 SYGVKD, per germline. The CDR3 sequence is 18 residues long.

The sample was peripheral blood mononuclear cells (PBMCs), taken before the fourth cycle of nivolumab. The rearrangement uses TRBV10-3 and TRBJ2-6; 14 positions match TRBD2. The sequence derives from a human donor with classical Hodgkin lymphoma. The CDR3 protein is CAIRLGLAGVAGANVLTF. CDR3 coding DNA: TGTGCCATCAGGTTGGGACTAGCGGGAGTGGCCGGGGCCAACGTCCTGACTTTC.